Sequencing of this TCR beta chain was carried out in a study of shared clonotypes between healthy human individuals (TCRdb year 2020). Context from the whole study: Two women and a few men aged 18 to 49 years were included in the cohort. For each donor, three plates each were used for CD4 naive and CD4 memory, two plates were used for CD8 naive, and one plate was used for CD8 memory. Per donor, leukapheresis produced somewhere between about 0.94 and 9.5 billion PBMCs. Libraries were prepared and TCR repertoires were sequenced by different laboratories using diverse techniques, in order to increase sequencing depth and limit assay-specific biases. The study deeply sequenced blood TCR repertoires of several healthy adults to estimate repertoire size and the extent of clonotype sharing between individuals. Results and caveats for the whole study, not just this receptor: Clonotypes shared by all four sorted-subset donors showed higher generation probabilities than non-shared clonotypes. Sampling was limited to blood, and TCR repertoires in tissue likely differ from TCR repertoires in blood. Pairwise subsampling indicated that sequencing depth was expected to affect the degree of clonotype sharing among donors. Incomplete sequencing was indicated by rarefaction of sorted-subset datasets, despite the large sequencing depth. Estimated clonotype richness was generally larger for naive than for memory subsets. Because the study included only a small number of donors, the genetic and exposure-history diversity represented was limited. Across a handful of donors, 5% to 6% of naive CD4, 3.5% of naive CD8, 2.3% of memory CD4, and about 0.4% of memory CD8 clonotypes were shared.

CDR1 is given as SGHNT and CDR2 as YYREEE, both from the germline V gene (reference sequence). Including cysteine and phenylalanine, the CDR3 has 15 amino acids. Solely the CDR3 DNA is kept, with 45 bases framed from the first base. V loses 2 bases of germline sequence and J loses 4 bases, and the interval between the two ends is 12 bases. The donors were healthy, HIV-negative adults with no recently reported acute infections or vaccinations. Only Caucasian adults living in Nashville, Tennessee, USA were represented among the donors. Magnetic negative selection was used to enrich CD4+ T cells, after which naive cells were positively selected on CD45RA and the negative fraction became the memory subset. Blood was obtained by leukapheresis, after which PBMCs were separated by Ficoll-Histopaque density gradient centrifugation and cryopreserved in liquid nitrogen vapor phase. Analytical flow cytometry was used to check the purity and quantity of every magnetically sorted T cell population. Genomic DNA was isolated from each sorted fraction and quantified by UV absorbance on a Nanodrop 2000c.

Concerning this clone: Its antigen has not been determined. Base qualities are missing; no much larger clone stands one base away.

TCR CDR3 regions were amplified from genomic DNA by multiplex PCR using the deep immunoSEQ assay. For each cell subset, the extracted genomic DNA was distributed evenly across all wells of several immunoSEQ 96-well plates, and each plate served as one replicate. For sorted subsets, each replicate PCR was loaded with 150 to 250 ng genomic DNA, equivalent to 30,000 to 35,000 T cell genomes. The purified libraries were quantified using a Qubit 3.0 fluorometer, sized with a Bioanalyzer 2100, and then quantified again using the KAPA Library Quantification kit. Every immunoSEQ 96-well plate was sequenced on a dedicated single-read 150-cycle Illumina NextSeq 550 flow cell. The authors processed their data as follows. The immunoSEQ output contained only junctional sequences without quality scores, so filtering could not match that applied to full-length reads. Sequences were annotated with PyIR, a Python wrapper for IgBLAST v1.9, and V/J genes and CDR3 were assigned using IMGT germline references. Any read was removed if the V/J assignment was weak (E-value above 1e-6), the CDR3 was missing, or the read contained stop codons, out-of-frame junctions, or ambiguous translated residues. V3J clonotypes were defined by identical inferred V gene, J gene, and CDR3 amino acid sequence. Percentage overlap between repertoires was calculated by dividing the number of shared unique clonotypes by the size of the smaller repertoire. RTK rarefaction, the Chao1 estimator, and Recon v2.1 estimates of unobserved clonotypes were used to assess repertoire richness. For all TCRbeta clonotypes obtained by the gDNA method from a handful of donors, generation probabilities were computed with OLGA. TCRdb holds this immuneACCESS table with in-frame rearrangements only. Some clones are missing; in checked studies, unresolved V genes explain under half, and the rest has no known cause. Clone size and the V and J calls come from that table; the DNA yielded D and trimming. This sample comprises about 1.5 million clones, roughly 96% of them detected only once. The ten most abundant clones make up 0.95% to 1.5% of the sample.

The source material was naive CD4+ T cells sorted from blood. According to the study, the label for this sample's cell subset or site signals: CD45RA+ positively selected. The receptor's source is a man younger than 40 in good health. The V and J genes are TRBV5-4 and TRBJ2-2; TRBD1 might be the D gene, on 5 matching bases. The CDR3 region reads CASSFPPGPTGELFF. In nucleotide form, the sequence is TGTGCCAGCAGCTTCCCTCCAGGGCCCACCGGGGAGCTGTTTTTT.